This T cell receptor (beta chain) was sequenced during a study of somatic mutations in cytotoxic T cells in rheumatoid arthritis. Study-wide background: Patient blood, which was peripheral blood collected as 30 ml EDTA, was drawn right after diagnosis and before any treatment started.

Concerning this clone: No antigen is known for it.

Study-level results: There were about an eighth of the roughly 65 patients in whom the largest CD8+ clone exceeded 20% of CD8+ cells. Significant differences in CD8+ T-cell clonality were not found between rheumatoid arthritis patients and healthy controls (age-matched).

Sequencing used immunoSEQ multiplex PCR; TCRdb keeps in-frame clones, though not all of them. The repertoire holds about 4,800 clones, around 82% seen once, with roughly 71% in the top ten. This receptor was taken from a man aged 35 to 55 with rheumatoid arthritis. Specimen: CD8+ T cells sorted from blood, collected at a follow-up visit.

CDR3 in DNA: TGTGCCAGCAGCGAAAGGAGGGCAGGGCGAACGCAGGAATCCTACGAGCAGTACTTC. Protein product: CASSERRAGRTQESYEQYF. The chain combines TRBV6-1 with TRBJ2-7, with TRBD2 as a possible D gene (6 bases). The germline V gene encodes CDR1 MNHNS and CDR2 SASEGT. The V gene lost 6 bases and the J gene lost 1 base, with 28 bases spanning the gap. This CDR3 is 19 amino acids long.